A single sample is the source of the 8 T cell receptor beta chains below, sequenced in a study of human T cells and chemical hapten exposure. A single record per CDR3 protein comes from TCRdb applying MiXCR to the RACE reads. The sample includes under 200,000 distinct CDR3 sequences, nearly 30% of them seen just once. The sample's time point: pre-sensitization, week 0. Treatment specified: therapeutic diphenylcyclopropenone sensitization with weekly scalp DPC. Sequenced material: whole blood, taken in connection with sensitization to the hapten diphenylcyclopropenone (DPC). These receptors originate from a woman in her 30s with alopecia areata. Some clones in this sample may be carry-over from other donors' samples.

The rearrangement joins TRBV29-1 to TRBJ1-1; the D gene is possibly TRBD1 (6 bases). V gave up 4 bases and J gave up 1 base, with 16 bases separating them. The CDR3 length is 15 residues. CDR1 SQVTM and CDR2 ANQGSEA come from the germline V gene. Here the CDR3 reads CSVGSSGTTNTEAFF. The CDR3 region has the DNA TGCAGCGTTGGGTCGTCCGGGACAACGAACACTGAAGCTTTCTTT.

In regard to this clonotype: A much larger clone is a single base away; this may be a read error. The rearrangement joins TRBV28 to TRBJ2-7; 7 bases are shared with TRBD1. Looked up from germline, CDR1 is MDHEN and CDR2 is SYDVKM. The CDR3 length is 13 residues. The trim removed 6 bases at V and 2 bases at J, leaving 4 bases unmatched. This chain's CDR3 is CASRPGQTYEQYF. DNA of the CDR3: TGTGCCAGCAGACCGGGACAGACCTACGAGCAGTACTTC.

This clonotype was detected only a few times. The chain carries TRBV28 and TRBJ1-1; 9 bases match TRBD1. Germline CDR1 MDHEN, CDR2 SYDVKM. CDR3 length: 14 amino acids. V trimming: 6 bases; J trimming: 4 bases; junction bases outside the gene matches: 6. The CDR3 DNA reads as TGTGCCAGCAGCCACGGACAGGGGATCACTGAAGCTTTCTTT. Translation: CASSHGQGITEAFF. Filled out from reference TRBV28 and TRBJ1-1, the complete variable domain reads DVKVTQSSRYLVKRTGEKVFLECVQDMDHENMFWYRQDPGLGLRLIYFSYDVKMKEKGDIPEGYSVSREKKERFSLILESASTNQTSMYLCASSHGQGITEAFFGQGTRLTVV.

The chain combines TRBV2 with TRBJ2-2; TRBD1 matches at 8 bases. This CDR3 contains 15 residues. Germline assignment: CDR1 SNHLY and CDR2 FYNNEI. The junction had 7 bases not matched to a gene; V was cut back by 6 bases and J by 4 bases. CDR3 DNA sequence: TGTGCCAGCAGATTAGACAGGGGTATCACCGGGGAGCTGTTTTTT. It yields the protein CASRLDRGITGELFF.

Concerning this clonotype: At one end the junction does not follow the germline gene, possibly because of a read error. The chain's CDR3 is CASSQSTVHYTQYF. CDR3 in DNA: TGTGCTAGCAGTCAATCGACTGTACACTATACGCAGTATTTT. J is TRBJ2-3 and V is TRBV7-7; D call uncertain. This CDR3 has 14 residues. The germline gives CDR1 SSHAT, CDR2 FNYEAQ (reference sequence).

The chain joins TRBV10-3 to TRBJ2-1; 16 nucleotides line up with TRBD2. V lost 4 bases to trimming and J lost 0 bases; unmatched junction nucleotides: 3. The CDR3 has 18 amino acids. CDR1 is ENHRY and CDR2 is SYGVKD in the germline V gene. CDR3 region: CAISGGTSGRVSYNEQFF. DNA for the CDR3: TGTGCCATCAGTGGGGGGACTAGCGGGAGGGTCTCCTACAATGAGCAGTTCTTC.

There are a few counts of this clonotype. The chain is built from TRBV20-1 and TRBJ2-3; 11 positions agree with TRBD2. J was trimmed by 4 bases and V by 5 bases; bases with no gene match: 5. Germline lookup yields CDR1 DFQATT and CDR2 SNEGSKA (reference sequence). There are 14 residues in the CDR3. The CDR3 loop reads CSAYSGREADTQYF. The CDR3 nucleotides are TGCAGTGCTTATAGCGGGAGGGAGGCAGATACGCAGTATTTT.

This chain joins TRBV7-3 and TRBJ2-3, with 9 bases lining up with TRBD2. Losses at the gene ends were 5 bases for V and 3 bases for J; bases not matched to a gene: 9. This CDR3 comprises 16 residues. Germline V gives CDR1 SGHTA, CDR2 FQGTGA. The CDR3 DNA reads as TGTGCCAGCAGCGGGGGTAGCGGGAGCTTGACAGATACGCAGTATTTT. This translates into CASSGGSGSLTDTQYF. Filled out from reference TRBV7-3 and TRBJ2-3, the complete variable domain reads GAGVSQTPSNKVTEKGKYVELRCDPISGHTALYWYRQSLGQGPEFLIYFQGTGAADDSGLPNDRFFAVRPEGSVSTLKIQRTERGDSAVYLCASSGGSGSLTDTQYFGPGTRLTVL.